A single sample is the source of the 30 T cell receptor beta chains below, sequenced in a study of blood T cells in healthy people across ages. Through a sample-barcoded 5' primer and a J-beta primer mix, a second PCR was run for roughly 6 to 11 cycles. TCRdb called the 5' RACE reads again in MiXCR, with one record for every CDR3 protein. The sample includes approximately 800,000 distinct CDR3 sequences, 36% of them seen just once. Sequencing was performed on blood. The receptors were gathered from a man younger than 35 in good health.

This sequence joins TRBV2 and TRBJ2-5, with a weak D call TRBD2 (5 bases). V was cut by 3 bases and J by 5 bases, with 13 bases left in between. Per germline, CDR1 SNHLY and CDR2 FYNNEI. The CDR3 totals 14 residues. The CDR3 region is CASSEGATGETQYF. CDR3 DNA sequence: TGTGCCAGCAGTGAGGGAGCAACGGGGGAGACCCAGTACTTC.

This clonotype was picked up a small number of times. The chain carries TRBV7-8 and TRBJ2-3; D gene unclear. Germline CDR1 is SGHVS and CDR2 is FQNEAQ. This CDR3 is 18 amino acids long. The germline V and J ends were trimmed by 2 bases and 4 bases, with 22 bases remaining between them. In DNA form, the CDR3 reads TGTGCCAGCAGCTTAATCCCGTTGGGCAAAAGTGAGGCAGATACGCAGTATTTT. The encoded protein is CASSLIPLGKSEADTQYF.

Turning to this clonotype: Compared with germline, one end of the junction differs, possibly owing to a read error. The DNA of the CDR3 is TGTGCCAGCAAGTTTACCGACAGGGAGTATGGCTACAACTTC. Its translation: CASKFTDREYGYNF. V and J are TRBV27 and TRBJ1-2; 7 bases map to TRBD1. In germline, CDR1 is MNHEY, CDR2 SMNVEV (reference sequence). The CDR3 totals 14 residues.

This clonotype was observed a few times. The chain links TRBV28 to TRBJ1-6; 9 bases line up with TRBD1. The junction had 3 bases not matched to a gene; V was cut back by 2 bases and J by 7 bases. CDR3 size: 15 residues. Germline CDR1 is MDHEN and CDR2 is SYDVKM. The CDR3 protein is CASSLGTGSNSPLHF. For the CDR3, the DNA is TGTGCCAGCAGTTTAGGGACAGGGAGCAATTCACCCCTCCACTTT.

This chain uses TRBV29-1 with TRBJ2-3; D might be TRBD2 (6 bases). Per germline, CDR1 SQVTM and CDR2 ANQGSEA. The CDR3 is made up of 12 amino acids. Trimming removed 7 bases at V and 1 base at J, with 9 bases between. The CDR3 loop is CSGGEGTDTQYF. The DNA for the CDR3 is TGCAGCGGTGGGGAGGGCACAGATACGCAGTATTTT.

This chain joins TRBV20-1 and TRBJ2-4; D is possibly TRBD1 or TRBD2 (5 bases each). CDR1 is DFQATT, CDR2 SNEGSKA, per germline (reference sequence). The CDR3 is 17 amino acids. V lost 1 base, J lost 3 bases, and 19 bases lay in between. The CDR3 loop reads CSARVSSGHPGKNIQYF. CDR3 nucleotide sequence: TGCAGTGCTAGAGTTTCTTCGGGGCACCCGGGCAAAAACATTCAGTACTTC.

The rearrangement uses TRBV5-1 and TRBJ1-1; D not resolved. CDR1 and CDR2 (germline): SGHRS, YFSETQ. V lost 0 bases and J 4 bases, leaving 13 bases between the germline ends. The length of the CDR3 is 15 residues. In DNA form, the CDR3 reads TGCGCCAGCAGCTTGGGTGATCGGGGAATCACTGAAGCTTTCTTT. Its protein is CASSLGDRGITEAFF.

This clonotype occurred many times. V and J are TRBV20-1 and TRBJ1-2, with D uncertain. CDR1 DFQATT and CDR2 SNEGSKA come from the germline V gene (reference sequence). The CDR3 loop spans 14 amino acids. V lost 0 bases and J lost 0, with 8 bases in between. The CDR3 loop reads CSARETYSNYGYTF. CDR3 DNA sequence: TGCAGTGCTAGAGAGACCTACTCTAACTATGGCTACACCTTC.

The chain couples TRBV20-1 to TRBJ2-3; 12 bases map to TRBD2. Germline V gene lookup returns CDR1 DFQATT and CDR2 SNEGSKA (reference sequence). This CDR3 has 16 residues. Losses at the gene ends were 3 bases for V and 8 bases for J; bases not matched to a gene: 12. The CDR3: CSASTGLAGPGGTQYF. DNA for the CDR3: TGCAGTGCTAGTACCGGACTAGCGGGGCCCGGGGGTACGCAGTATTTT.

This clonotype has more than one count but fewer than ten. The chain combines TRBV18 with TRBJ2-1; D is ambiguous. CDR1 KGHSH and CDR2 LQKENI come from the germline V gene. Trimming stripped 10 bases from V and 10 bases from J, with 14 bases between. The CDR3 totals 11 residues. CDR3 protein: CATSTGGEQFF. The CDR3 DNA reads TGTGCCACCTCGACCGGTGGAGAGCAGTTCTTC.

This clonotype was picked up one time. J is TRBJ1-6 and V is TRBV7-2, with D uncertain. The germline gives CDR1 SGHTA, CDR2 FQGNSA. Trimming stripped 5 bases from V and 11 bases from J, with 22 bases between. This CDR3 is built from 16 residues. The CDR3 sequence is CASSLKEGAGNPPLHF. The CDR3 DNA reads TGTGCCAGCAGCCTAAAAGAGGGCGCGGGGAATCCACCCCTCCACTTT.

This clonotype turned up a few times. The chain recombines TRBV7-2 with TRBJ2-3, with 9 bases fitting TRBD2. This CDR3 spans 16 amino acids. V was pared by 1 base and J by 2 bases, with 4 bases of the junction left unmatched. The V gene's germline CDR1 is SGHTA and CDR2 FQGNSA. The CDR3 loop is CASSLVAGGITDTQYF. In DNA, the CDR3 is TGTGCCAGCAGCTTAGTGGCGGGGGGGATCACAGATACGCAGTATTTT.

The V and J genes are TRBV9 and TRBJ1-2; D is perhaps TRBD1 (5 bases). Trimming left V 0 bases short and J 1 base short, with 22 bases between. Germline V lookup: CDR1 SGDLS, CDR2 YYNGEE. This CDR3 has 19 residues. The CDR3 loop is CASSVEPSRAGVDNYGYTF. The CDR3 DNA sequence: TGTGCCAGCAGCGTAGAACCATCCAGGGCGGGGGTGGATAACTATGGCTACACCTTC.

This clonotype was seen more than once but under ten times. The chain is built from TRBV18 and TRBJ1-1; D remains unclear. The V end lost 1 base, the J end lost 1 base, and 7 bases lay between the germline ends. Germline CDR1 KGHSH, CDR2 LQKENI. The CDR3 loop spans 14 amino acids. CDR3 residues: CASSPRTPNTEAFF. DNA of the CDR3: TGTGCCAGCTCACCACGAACACCGAACACTGAAGCTTTCTTT.

The chain recombines TRBV15 with TRBJ1-1; TRBD1 agrees at 7 bases. The germline V gene has CDR1 LNHNV and CDR2 YYDKDF (reference sequence). This CDR3 has 14 residues. The V segment lost 3 bases and the J segment 1 base; nucleotides outside the gene matches: 2. CDR3 coding DNA: TGTGCCACCAGCAGGTGGGACAGGAACACTGAAGCTTTCTTT. It codes for CATSRWDRNTEAFF.

This clonotype has at least ten counts. The chain uses TRBV5-1 and TRBJ2-1; 7 nucleotides line up with TRBD2. This CDR3 is built from 16 residues. Germline trimming cut 0 bases from V and 3 bases from J; bases unmatched to any gene: 6. Germline CDR1 SGHRS, CDR2 YFSETQ. CDR3 protein: CASSLVKGGSYNEQFF. Here the CDR3 DNA reads TGCGCCAGCAGCTTGGTAAAGGGCGGGAGCTACAATGAGCAGTTCTTC.

The chain combines TRBV19 with TRBJ2-4; D unclear. Between the trimmed V and J ends, which lost 5 bases and 0 bases, there was a span of 8 bases. Germline assignment: CDR1 LNHDA and CDR2 SQIVND (reference sequence). CDR3 length: 14 residues. The CDR3 protein is CASSGVIAKNIQYF. Written as DNA, the CDR3 is TGTGCCAGTAGTGGCGTAATAGCCAAAAACATTCAGTACTTC. The full variable domain, completed using reference TRBV19 and TRBJ2-4, is DGGITQSPKYLFRKEGQNVTLSCEQNLNHDAMYWYRQDPGQGLRLIYYSQIVNDFQKGDIAEGYSVSREKKESFPLTVTSAQKNPTAFYLCASSGVIAKNIQYFGAGTRLSVL.

This clonotype was counted ten times or more. This chain connects TRBV20-1 to TRBJ2-7; no definite D call. In germline, CDR1 is DFQATT, CDR2 SNEGSKA (reference sequence). This CDR3 comprises 11 residues. Trimming left V 6 bases short and J 6 bases short, with 12 bases between. CDR3 protein: CSAGRPPEQYF. The CDR3 nucleotides are TGCAGTGCGGGCAGACCCCCCGAGCAGTACTTC.

Concerning this clonotype: A read error may explain this, as a much larger clone is one base away. V gene TRBV15 combines with J gene TRBJ1-2; TRBD1 aligns across 7 bases. The CDR3 runs to 15 residues. CDR1 LNHNV and CDR2 YYDKDF come from the germline V gene (reference sequence). The CDR3 spells CAASGRQGMVGGYTF. Here the CDR3 DNA reads TGTGCCGCCAGCGGAAGACAGGGTATGGTGGGTGGCTACACCTTC.

The V call is TRBV2, the J call TRBJ2-1; tentative D call: TRBD2 (7 bases). This CDR3 is built from 16 residues. Germline V lookup: CDR1 SNHLY, CDR2 FYNNEI. Trimming took 6 bases from V and 7 from J, leaving 22 bases between them. This chain's CDR3 is CASRKGGGVAVNEQFF. Written as DNA, the CDR3 is TGTGCCAGCAGGAAGGGGGGGGGGGTAGCGGTGAATGAGCAGTTCTTC. Using reference TRBV2 and TRBJ2-1 for the parts outside the CDR3, the full variable domain is EPEVTQTPSHQVTQMGQEVILRCVPISNHLYFYWYRQILGQKVEFLVSFYNNEISEKSEIFDDQFSVERPDGSNFTLKIRSTKLEDSAMYFCASRKGGGVAVNEQFFGPGTRLTVL.

Only a few counts were recorded for this clonotype. This rearrangement joins TRBV6-5 to TRBJ2-7; 7 nucleotides agree with TRBD1. V shed 0 bases, J shed 4 bases, and the junction held 3 bases outside the gene matches. Germline V CDR1 and CDR2: MNHEY, SVGAGI. The CDR3 is made up of 14 amino acids. CDR3 DNA: TGTGCCAGCAGTTACTCAGGGACAGAGTACGAGCAGTACTTC. Protein: CASSYSGTEYEQYF.

This clonotype was observed a few times. The chain recombines TRBV12-3 or TRBV12-4 with TRBJ1-4; D unresolved. V gave up 5 bases and J gave up 8 bases, with 12 bases separating them. CDR3 size: 13 residues. The CDR3 is CASSDSNVEKLFF. The CDR3 coding sequence is TGTGCCAGCAGTGATTCTAACGTGGAAAAACTGTTTTTT.

This clonotype was observed a handful of times. CDR3 residues: CASSGLGTTNEKLFF. CDR3 DNA sequence: TGTGCCAGCAGCGGACTCGGGACAACTAATGAAAAACTGTTTTTT. The V call is TRBV5-6, the J call TRBJ1-4; D remains unclear. Germline loops: CDR1 SGHDT, CDR2 YYEEEE. This CDR3 has 15 amino acids. V gave up 4 bases and J gave up 0 bases, with 10 bases separating them.

The chain joins TRBV9 to TRBJ2-3, with D possibly TRBD1 on 6 matching bases. The germline CDR1 and CDR2 sequences are SGDLS and YYNGEE. This CDR3 contains 15 residues. V was cut by 0 bases and J by 2 bases, with 10 bases left in between. CDR3 in DNA: TGTGCCAGCAGCGTAGAGGGACACCACACAGATACGCAGTATTTT. Protein: CASSVEGHHTDTQYF.

This chain connects TRBV27 to TRBJ2-7, with TRBD2 identical over 9 bases. Losses at the gene ends were 4 bases for V and 3 bases for J; bases not matched to a gene: 10. CDR3 size: 16 residues. Germline CDR1 is MNHEY and CDR2 is SMNVEV (reference sequence). This CDR3 is CASSSYWTSAVYEQYF. For the CDR3, the DNA is TGTGCCAGCAGTTCTTACTGGACTAGCGCAGTCTACGAGCAGTACTTC.

This clonotype was detected a few times. CDR3 amino acids: CASSDRGVRTDTQYF. The DNA for the CDR3 is TGCGCCAGCAGCGATCGGGGGGTCCGCACAGATACGCAGTATTTT. The genes are TRBV5-1 and TRBJ2-3, with 7 positions matching TRBD2. The germline V gene encodes CDR1 SGHRS and CDR2 YFSETQ. The CDR3 has 15 amino acids. The ends lost 4 bases at V and 1 base at J; junction bases unmatched: 6.

CDR3 DNA sequence: TGTGCCAGCAGGAGCGGGGGGGCCGTCTATGAGCAGTTCTTC. Amino acids: CASRSGGAVYEQFF. The rearrangement uses TRBV7-9 and TRBJ2-1, with 10 bases that match TRBD2. The germline V gene has CDR1 SEHNR and CDR2 FQNEAQ (reference sequence). The V and J ends lost 6 bases and 8 bases, in that order; junction bases with no gene match: 7. CDR3 length: 14 amino acids.

This chain uses TRBV2 with TRBJ1-1; D might be TRBD1 (5 bases). The V end lost 7 bases, the J end lost 4 bases, and 22 bases lay between the germline ends. The CDR3 runs 16 residues. The germline gives CDR1 SNHLY, CDR2 FYNNEI. The CDR3, as DNA: TGTGCCAGCACCTTTGACAGACTCTACGGGGGCACTGAAGCTTTCTTT. Its translation is CASTFDRLYGGTEAFF.

Points on this clonotype: A read error may account for a junction end that differs from germline. CDR3 sequence (DNA): TGTGCCAGCAGCGTGAGGATAGCGGGCTCCTACAACGAGCAGTTCTTC. Translation: CASSVRIAGSYNEQFF. The chain recombines TRBV9 with TRBJ2-1; 7 bases line up with TRBD2. The germline gives CDR1 SGDLS, CDR2 YYNGEE. The CDR3 has 16 residues. The complete variable domain, with remaining parts taken from reference TRBV9 and TRBJ2-1, reads DSGVTQTPKHLITATGQRVTLRCSPRSGDLSVYWYQQSLDQGLQFLIQYYNGEERAKGNILERFSAQQFPDLHSELNLSSLELGDSALYFCASSVRIAGSYNEQFFGPGTRLTVL.

The chain joins TRBV2 to TRBJ2-3, with 8 positions matching TRBD1. Germline CDR1 and CDR2: SNHLY and FYNNEI. The CDR3 totals 16 residues. V lost 6 bases, J lost 0 bases, and 8 bases stayed unmatched. The CDR3 DNA follows: TGTGCCAGCAGGGTTCCTCGACAGGGGAGCACAGATACGCAGTATTTT. The encoded protein is CASRVPRQGSTDTQYF.